This T cell receptor beta chain was identified during a study of T cells after yellow fever vaccination. Background on the study: Fractions of limited cellularity were prepared by means of SMART-Seq v4 Ultra Low Input.

The germline CDR1 and CDR2 sequences are LNHNV and YYDKDF (reference sequence). CDR3 length equals 17 residues. The V gene lost 6 bases and the J gene lost 6 bases, with 24 bases spanning the gap. Regarding this clonotype: Its antigen is not identified.

Findings of the study overall: The booster saw the reappearance of most primary-vaccination clones (approximately 97% CD4, about 88% CD8). FACS-sorted repertoires might harbor abundant contaminating clonotypes from the bulk population.

5'RACE template switching added a universal primer site and UMIs to TCR cDNA. TCRdb itself ran the 5' RACE reads through MiXCR, one entry per CDR3 protein. The table records around 100,000 distinct CDR3 sequences, approximately 8.4% of them present only once. The receptor was derived from a man aged 25 to 45 who received the YFV17D yellow fever vaccine. V and J are TRBV15 and TRBJ2-1; D not certain. The source was CD8+ T cells sorted from PBMCs, collected 45 days after the yellow fever booster vaccination. The chain's CDR3 is CATRPLMGDLRRNEQFF. In DNA, the CDR3 is TGTGCCACCAGGCCTTTGATGGGTGATCTCAGACGCAATGAGCAGTTCTTC.